The clone carrying this T cell receptor (beta chain) was counted once. The repertoire was sequenced with immunoSEQ multiplex PCR; TCRdb's copy has only in-frame clones and lacks some. The repertoire has about 160,000 clones, approximately 80% of them found once; the top ten carry roughly 2%. The entry originates in a study of blood T cell repertoires in COVID-19. This CDR3 spans 17 amino acids. The chain has TRBV21-1 and TRBJ2-7; the table's D call TRBD1 went unverified against the DNA. TRBV21-1 is an annotated pseudogene. The sample comprised peripheral blood. This clonotype was obtained from a man aged 65-85 years with acute or convalescent COVID-19. The CDR3: CASSKRSGGQGIYEQYF. CDR3 nucleotide sequence: TGTGCCAGCAGCAAACGGAGCGGGGGACAGGGAATATACGAGCAGTACTTC.